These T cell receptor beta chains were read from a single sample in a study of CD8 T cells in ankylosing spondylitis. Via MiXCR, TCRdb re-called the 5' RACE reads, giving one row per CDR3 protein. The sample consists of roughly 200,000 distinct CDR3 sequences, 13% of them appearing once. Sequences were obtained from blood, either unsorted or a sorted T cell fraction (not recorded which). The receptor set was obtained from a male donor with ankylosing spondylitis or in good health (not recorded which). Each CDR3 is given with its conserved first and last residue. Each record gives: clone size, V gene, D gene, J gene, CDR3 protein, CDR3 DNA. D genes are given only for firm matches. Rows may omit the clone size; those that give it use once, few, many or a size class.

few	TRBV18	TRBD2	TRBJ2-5	CASSPSNRPSGAQETQYF	TGTGCCAGCTCACCCTCGAATAGACCCAGCGGGGCCCAAGAGACCCAGTACTTC
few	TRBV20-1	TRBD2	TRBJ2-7	CSARSLSSGLAGEFTYEQYF	TGCAGTGCTAGATCCCTATCTTCGGGACTAGCGGGGGAGTTCACCTACGAGCAGTACTTC
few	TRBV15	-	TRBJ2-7	CATSSRDHYEQYF	TGTGCCACCAGCAGCCGGGACCACTACGAGCAGTACTTC
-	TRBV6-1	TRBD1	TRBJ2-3	CASRRGQGWPDTQYF	TGTGCCAGCAGACGCGGACAGGGTTGGCCAGATACGCAGTATTTT
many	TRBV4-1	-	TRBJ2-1	CASSVLGLNNEQFF	TGCGCCAGCAGCGTTCTCGGGCTAAACAATGAGCAGTTCTTC
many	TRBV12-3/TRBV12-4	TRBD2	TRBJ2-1	CASSFEVTSANEQFF	TGTGCCAGCAGTTTTGAGGTGACTAGCGCCAATGAGCAGTTCTTC
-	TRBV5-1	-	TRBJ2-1	CASSGVGTHNEQFF	TGCGCCAGCAGCGGTGTGGGGACACACAATGAGCAGTTCTTC
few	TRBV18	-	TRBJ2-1	CASSPDEGGYNEQFF	TGTGCCAGCTCACCGGATGAGGGGGGCTACAATGAGCAGTTCTTC
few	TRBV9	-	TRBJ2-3	CASSVGDVLVTDTQYF	TGTGCCAGCAGCGTAGGAGACGTTCTCGTCACAGATACGCAGTATTTT
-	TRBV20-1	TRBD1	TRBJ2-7	CSARGGQSYEQYF	TGCAGTGCTAGAGGGGGACAGTCCTACGAGCAGTACTTC
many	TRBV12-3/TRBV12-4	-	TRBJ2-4	CASSPPRAPFSDIQYF	TGTGCCAGCAGCCCACCACGGGCTCCGTTCTCTGACATTCAGTACTTC
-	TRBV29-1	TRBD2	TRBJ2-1	CSLLSGSSYNEQFF	TGCAGCCTCCTTAGCGGGAGCTCCTACAATGAGCAGTTCTTC
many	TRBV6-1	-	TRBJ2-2	CASSLTGSGELFF	TGTGCCAGCAGCCTCACAGGGAGCGGGGAGCTGTTTTTT
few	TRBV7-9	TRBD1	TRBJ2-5	CASSWGGQGEGETQYF	TGTGCCAGCAGCTGGGGCGGACAGGGGGAAGGGGAGACCCAGTACTTC
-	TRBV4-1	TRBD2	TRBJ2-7	CASSHIAGGTYEQYF	TGCGCCAGCAGCCACATAGCGGGAGGGACCTACGAGCAGTACTTC
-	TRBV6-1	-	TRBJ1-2	CASSEALPGAGGYTF	TGTGCCAGCAGTGAAGCGCTTCCGGGGGCTGGTGGCTACACCTTC
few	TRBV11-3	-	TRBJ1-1	CASSWRTDMNTEAFF	TGTGCCAGCAGCTGGAGGACAGACATGAACACTGAAGCTTTCTTT
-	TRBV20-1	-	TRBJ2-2	CSAITSFTGELFF	TGCAGTGCTATAACAAGCTTTACCGGGGAGCTGTTTTTT
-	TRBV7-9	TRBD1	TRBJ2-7	CASSQGASYEQYF	TGTGCCAGCAGCCAGGGGGCCTCCTACGAGCAGTACTTC
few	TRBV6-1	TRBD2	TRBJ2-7	CASSEAPRLAATYEQYF	TGTGCCAGCAGTGAAGCGCCTAGACTAGCCGCTACCTACGAGCAGTACTTC
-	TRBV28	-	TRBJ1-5	CASSRTANNQPQHF	TGTGCCAGCAGTAGGACAGCTAACAATCAGCCCCAGCATTTT
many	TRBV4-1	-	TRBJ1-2	CASSQERVRGYTF	TGCGCCAGCAGCCAAGAGCGGGTCCGGGGCTACACCTTC
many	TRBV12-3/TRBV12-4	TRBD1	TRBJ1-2	CASSLGQGNGYTF	TGTGCCAGCAGCCTGGGACAGGGGAATGGCTACACCTTC
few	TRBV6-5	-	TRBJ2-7	CASSYLPTYEQYF	TGTGCCAGCAGTTACCTCCCGACCTACGAGCAGTACTTC
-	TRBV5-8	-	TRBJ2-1	CASSSSRDEVHEQFF	TGTGCCAGCAGCTCCTCGAGGGACGAAGTACATGAGCAGTTCTTC
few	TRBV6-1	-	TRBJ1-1	CASPRDPEAFF	TGTGCCAGCCCTAGGGACCCTGAAGCTTTCTTT
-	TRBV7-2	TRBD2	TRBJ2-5	CASRYIAGASQETQYF	TGTGCCAGCAGATATATAGCGGGGGCAAGTCAAGAGACCCAGTACTTC